This paragraph covers one TCR beta chain sequence. The target antigen is unknown. This entry belongs to a study of cytotoxic CD8 clonotypes in ibrutinib-treated CLL. Looking at the study overall: Outcomes included approximately 25 partial and 2 complete responses; after median approximately six years, roughly 14 stayed remitted and about twelve progressed. Findings and caveats of the study: Clonality showed a rise at ibrutinib response that reversed toward baseline at progression. Public clonotypes were seen rarely and were contracted or stable on treatment. Measured clonality at baseline was greater than in age-matched healthy donors and tracked with circulating CD8+ T-cell counts.

Germline V CDR1 and CDR2: SQVTM, ANQGSEA. This CDR3 has 13 amino acids. Trimming left V 7 bases short and J 4 bases short, with 13 bases between. Here immunoSEQ multiplex PCR was the method, and the copy in TCRdb shows in-frame clones only, minus some. The repertoire holds about 29,000 clones, with 60% to 85% as singletons. The chain recombines TRBV29-1 with TRBJ2-2, with D possibly being TRBD2 (5 bases). Sequenced here: PBMCs, sampled after 36 months of ibrutinib treatment. The origin of this receptor is a human donor with chronic lymphocytic leukemia. This CDR3 is CSGETRRTGELFF. As DNA, the CDR3 is TGCAGCGGGGAGACGAGGCGCACCGGGGAGCTGTTTTTT.